This is a list of T cell receptor beta chains from one sample in a study of spatial heterogeneity in lung cancer. TCRdb reprocessed the 5' RACE reads via MiXCR and lists one record per CDR3 protein. The sample has 4,000 to 5,000 distinct CDR3 sequences; over 15% are singletons. Material: PBMCs, obtained at surgery. The receptors were gathered from a male donor with early-stage non-small cell lung cancer. Both conserved end residues are part of each CDR3. The D gene is left open where the match is weak. Part of the rows lack a size; the others show once, few, many or a class for expanded clones.

clone_size,j_call,v_call,d_call,cdr3_aa,cdr3_nt
medium-sized,TRBJ1-5,TRBV7-2,TRBD1,CASSPDRGLPQHF,TGTGCCAGCAGCCCGGACAGGGGATTACCCCAGCATTTT
medium-sized,TRBJ2-3,TRBV4-1,-,CASSQEGRSADTQYF,TGCGCCAGCAGCCAAGAAGGTCGGTCTGCAGATACGCAGTATTTT
few,TRBJ1-2,TRBV6-5,-,CASSFSDRLYGYTF,TGTGCCAGCAGTTTCTCAGACAGGCTCTATGGCTACACCTTC
medium-sized,TRBJ2-3,TRBV3-1,-,CASSQDRETGTDTQYF,TGTGCCAGCAGCCAAGATCGGGAGACAGGGACAGATACGCAGTATTTT
large,TRBJ1-2,TRBV3-1,-,CASSQDLVRQELPPSYGYTF,TGTGCCAGCAGCCAAGATCTGGTTCGACAGGAACTCCCCCCCTCCTATGGCTACACCTTC
many,TRBJ1-1,TRBV7-9,-,CASSLDSPDLRGFF,TGTGCCAGCAGCTTAGATTCGCCAGACCTGCGGGGTTTCTTT
medium-sized,TRBJ2-1,TRBV7-3,TRBD2,CASSKLAGGSEQFF,TGTGCCAGCAGCAAACTAGCGGGGGGAAGTGAGCAGTTCTTC
many,TRBJ2-7,TRBV18,-,CASSADIYEQYF,TGTGCCAGCTCGGCCGACATCTACGAGCAGTACTTC
medium-sized,TRBJ2-7,TRBV3-1,TRBD2,CASSQAGGSEQYF,TGTGCCAGCAGCCAAGCGGGGGGTAGCGAGCAGTACTTC
-,TRBJ1-1,TRBV12-3/TRBV12-4,-,CASSPPGSMNTEAFF,TGTGCCAGCAGCCCTCCCGGATCTATGAACACTGAAGCTTTCTTT
few,TRBJ2-7,TRBV7-3,-,CASSPGAVVYEQYF,TGTGCCAGCAGCCCCGGGGCCGTGGTCTACGAGCAGTACTTC
medium-sized,TRBJ1-3,TRBV21-1,-,CASSKGQPGTVDTIYF,TGTGCCAGCAGCAAAGGGCAACCAGGAACGGTGGACACCATATATTTT
few,TRBJ1-4,TRBV5-1,TRBD1,CASSFTSGGFNEKLFF,TGCGCCAGCAGCTTCACGTCAGGGGGCTTCAATGAAAAACTGTTTTTT
many,TRBJ1-5,TRBV19,-,CASSPTAHQPQHF,TGTGCCAGTAGTCCGACAGCTCATCAGCCCCAGCATTTT
medium-sized,TRBJ1-2,TRBV6-6,TRBD1,CASRDGTGSDYTF,TGTGCCAGCAGGGACGGGACAGGGTCTGACTACACCTTC
-,TRBJ2-7,TRBV6-5,-,CASSPRGWGEQYF,TGTGCCAGCAGCCCCCGAGGGTGGGGCGAGCAGTACTTC
medium-sized,TRBJ2-3,TRBV20-1,TRBD2,CSAGGGGGTDTQYF,TGCAGTGCGGGCGGTGGGGGGGGCACAGATACGCAGTATTTT
-,TRBJ1-2,TRBV5-5,TRBD1,CASSSLYRGGGYTF,TGTGCCAGCAGCTCCCTATACAGGGGAGGAGGCTACACCTTC
medium-sized,TRBJ1-5,TRBV7-9,-,CASSPGTSQPQHF,TGTGCCAGCAGCCCTGGGACCAGCCAGCCCCAGCATTTT
few,TRBJ1-1,TRBV7-6,TRBD1,CASSLVDRDGTEAFF,TGTGCCAGCAGCTTAGTGGACAGGGATGGCACTGAAGCTTTCTTT
few,TRBJ1-3,TRBV12-3/TRBV12-4,-,CASSLYLLRGPGNTIYF,TGTGCCAGCAGTTTATACCTCTTGCGGGGACCTGGAAACACCATATATTTT
-,TRBJ2-5,TRBV7-3,TRBD2,CASSLTGGLLQETQYF,TGTGCCAGCAGCTTAACGGGGGGGTTACTCCAAGAGACCCAGTACTTC
-,TRBJ1-5,TRBV12-5,-,CASGTESNQPQHF,TGTGCTAGTGGGACAGAAAGCAATCAGCCCCAGCATTTT
-,TRBJ1-4,TRBV12-3/TRBV12-4,-,CASSLNSVGVLFF,TGTGCCAGCAGTTTAAACTCCGTAGGGGTACTGTTTTTT
many,TRBJ2-7,TRBV29-1,-,CSVGGGDYEQYF,TGCAGCGTTGGTGGCGGAGACTACGAGCAGTACTTC
medium-sized,TRBJ1-5,TRBV10-3,-,CAISEGGNNQPQHF,TGTGCCATCAGCGAAGGAGGAAACAATCAGCCCCAGCATTTT
medium-sized,TRBJ1-4,TRBV20-1,-,CSASLGTNNEKLFF,TGCAGTGCTAGTCTCGGGACCAATAATGAAAAACTGTTTTTT
-,TRBJ2-1,TRBV20-1,-,CSARDNSYNEQFF,TGCAGTGCTAGAGATAACTCCTACAATGAGCAGTTCTTC
many,TRBJ2-5,TRBV20-1,TRBD2,CSARDPRAGGPTQYF,TGCAGTGCTAGAGATCCGAGAGCGGGGGGGCCGACCCAGTACTTC
-,TRBJ2-7,TRBV29-1,-,CSVQEASYEQYF,TGCAGCGTTCAGGAGGCCTCCTACGAGCAGTACTTC
medium-sized,TRBJ2-1,TRBV10-1,TRBD2,CASSSINGGAYNEQFF,TGCGCCAGCAGTTCTATCAACGGGGGGGCTTACAATGAGCAGTTCTTC
medium-sized,TRBJ1-5,TRBV3-1,-,CASSQDFAGFDSNQPQHF,TGTGCCAGCAGCCAAGATTTTGCAGGGTTTGATAGCAATCAGCCCCAGCATTTT
medium-sized,TRBJ1-1,TRBV7-9,-,CASSSGQLNTEAFF,TGTGCCAGCAGCTCCGGACAGTTGAACACTGAAGCTTTCTTT
medium-sized,TRBJ2-1,TRBV6-2/TRBV6-3,TRBD1,CASSYGTGFYNEQFF,TGTGCCAGCAGTTACGGGACAGGGTTCTACAATGAGCAGTTCTTC
few,TRBJ1-1,TRBV20-1,-,CSASQGKVTEAFF,TGCAGTGCTTCCCAGGGGAAAGTCACTGAAGCTTTCTTT
-,TRBJ2-1,TRBV7-6,-,CASSSKGGGTSRINNEQFF,TGTGCCAGCAGCTCCAAGGGGGGGGGCACCTCCAGGATAAACAATGAGCAGTTCTTC
few,TRBJ2-3,TRBV9,TRBD2,CASSPSGGGGTDTQYF,TGTGCCAGCAGCCCATCGGGGGGGGGTGGCACAGATACGCAGTATTTT
medium-sized,TRBJ2-7,TRBV11-1,-,CASSLGQGNEYEQYF,TGTGCCAGCAGCTTAGGTCAGGGAAACGAGTACGAGCAGTACTTC
medium-sized,TRBJ1-1,TRBV6-2/TRBV6-3,-,CASRPSRGVKAFF,TGTGCCAGCAGGCCCTCACGGGGGGTGAAAGCTTTCTTT
-,TRBJ2-7,TRBV11-1,-,CASSIRLSYEQYF,TGTGCCAGCAGCATACGGCTCTCCTACGAGCAGTACTTC
medium-sized,TRBJ2-5,TRBV12-3/TRBV12-4,TRBD1,CASSPRQGTKTQYF,TGTGCCAGCAGTCCCAGACAGGGGACGAAGACCCAGTACTTC
medium-sized,TRBJ2-7,TRBV6-2/TRBV6-3,-,CASSYEDNYEQYF,TGTGCCAGCAGTTACGAGGACAACTACGAGCAGTACTTC
few,TRBJ2-3,TRBV6-2/TRBV6-3,-,CASRDPTNTDTQYF,TGTGCCAGCCGGGACCCCACTAACACAGATACGCAGTATTTT
medium-sized,TRBJ2-3,TRBV6-6,TRBD1,CASSYSTGEGTDTQYF,TGTGCCAGCAGTTACTCGACAGGGGAGGGCACAGATACGCAGTATTTT
medium-sized,TRBJ2-7,TRBV7-2,TRBD2,CASSARGAGNYEQYF,TGTGCCAGCAGCGCGAGAGGAGCGGGGAACTACGAGCAGTACTTC
-,TRBJ2-3,TRBV28,TRBD2,CASSPRSSGVIADTQYF,TGTGCCAGCAGCCCCCGGTCTAGCGGGGTAATTGCAGATACGCAGTATTTT
medium-sized,TRBJ2-1,TRBV4-3,TRBD2,CASSQSQRVSGGAWEQFF,TGCGCCAGCAGCCAGAGCCAGAGGGTTAGCGGGGGGGCTTGGGAGCAGTTCTTC
medium-sized,TRBJ2-1,TRBV13,-,CASSPSGVWSSYNEQFF,TGTGCCAGCAGCCCTTCGGGGGTCTGGAGCTCCTACAATGAGCAGTTCTTC
-,TRBJ2-3,TRBV6-6,TRBD1,CASSYSGQGPDTQYF,TGTGCCAGCAGTTACTCCGGACAGGGGCCAGATACGCAGTATTTT
-,TRBJ2-7,TRBV5-1,-,CASSLGGTYEQYF,TGCGCCAGCAGCTTGGGTGGTACCTACGAGCAGTACTTC
medium-sized,TRBJ2-4,TRBV4-1,TRBD1,CASSLRQGTKNIQYF,TGCGCCAGCAGCCTCCGACAGGGAACCAAAAACATTCAGTACTTC
-,TRBJ1-3,TRBV7-3,-,CASSLSGGFGNTIYF,TGTGCCAGCAGCTTAAGCGGGGGGTTTGGAAACACCATATATTTT
-,TRBJ1-1,TRBV10-3,-,CAISETWAPVSAEAFF,TGTGCCATCAGTGAGACATGGGCCCCAGTCTCGGCTGAAGCTTTCTTT
medium-sized,TRBJ2-5,TRBV5-1,-,CASSQSETQYF,TGCGCCAGCAGCCAGAGCGAGACCCAGTACTTC